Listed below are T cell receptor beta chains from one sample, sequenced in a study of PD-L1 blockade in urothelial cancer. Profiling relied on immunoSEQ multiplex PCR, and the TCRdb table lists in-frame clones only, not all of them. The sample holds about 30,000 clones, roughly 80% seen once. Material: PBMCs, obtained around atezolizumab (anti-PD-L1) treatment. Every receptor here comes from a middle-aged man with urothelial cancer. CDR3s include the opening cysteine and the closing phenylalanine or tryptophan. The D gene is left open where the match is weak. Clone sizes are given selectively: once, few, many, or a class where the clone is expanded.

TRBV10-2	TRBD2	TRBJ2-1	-	CASTHQRGGNEQFF	TGCGCCAGCACGCACCAGCGGGGGGGGAATGAGCAGTTCTTC
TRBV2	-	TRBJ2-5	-	CASSVESGTQYF	TGTGCCAGCAGTGTAGAATCTGGGACCCAGTACTTC
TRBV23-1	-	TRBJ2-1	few	CASSQSPGLASLYNEQFF	TGCGCCAGCAGTCAATCTCCCGGGCTAGCGAGCCTTTACAATGAGCAGTTCTTC
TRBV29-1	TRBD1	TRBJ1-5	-	CSVRTGNGNQPQHF	TGCAGCGTAAGGACAGGGAATGGCAATCAGCCCCAGCATTTT
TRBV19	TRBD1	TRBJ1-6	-	CASSAGTGYLLDNSPLHF	TGTGCCAGTAGTGCCGGGACAGGATATCTTCTAGATAATTCACCCCTCCACTTT
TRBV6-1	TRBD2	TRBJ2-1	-	CASSALAGVRVNEQFF	TGTGCCAGCAGTGCCCTAGCGGGAGTGCGGGTCAATGAGCAGTTCTTC
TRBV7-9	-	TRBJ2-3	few	CASSSLFTDTQYF	TGTGCCAGCAGTTCTTTATTTACAGATACGCAGTATTTT
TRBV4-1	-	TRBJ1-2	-	CASSQGQTGIYGYTF	TGCGCCAGCAGCCAAGGCCAAACAGGGATCTATGGCTACACCTTC
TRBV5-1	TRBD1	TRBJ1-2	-	CASSTGTDNGYTF	TGCGCCAGCAGCACCGGGACAGACAATGGCTACACCTTC
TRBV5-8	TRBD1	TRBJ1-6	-	CASSSTGVNNSPLHF	TGTGCCAGCAGCTCTACAGGGGTGAATAATTCACCCCTCCACTTT
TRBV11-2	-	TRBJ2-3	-	CASSLGELRADTQYF	TGTGCCAGCAGCTTAGGGGAGCTTCGGGCAGATACGCAGTATTTT
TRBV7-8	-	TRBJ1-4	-	CASSPTGTPGEKLFF	TGTGCCAGCAGCCCAACCGGGACTCCGGGGGAAAAACTGTTTTTT
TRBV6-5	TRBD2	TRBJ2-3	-	CASSYSGGATDTQYF	TGTGCCAGCAGTTACAGCGGGGGGGCGACAGATACGCAGTATTTT
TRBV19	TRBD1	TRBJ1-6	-	CATIPGTENSPLHF	TGTGCCACCATCCCCGGGACAGAGAATTCACCCCTCCACTTT
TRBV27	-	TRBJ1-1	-	CASSPGYPSGAFF	TGTGCCAGCAGTCCGGGGTATCCTTCCGGGGCTTTCTTT
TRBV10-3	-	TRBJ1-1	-	CAISDITPGAFF	TGTGCCATCAGTGATATAACTCCGGGAGCTTTCTTT
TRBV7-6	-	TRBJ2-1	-	CASSLAASPIDEQFF	TGTGCCAGCAGCTTAGCGGCCTCCCCCATTGATGAGCAGTTCTTC
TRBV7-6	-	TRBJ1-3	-	CASSSQGINPELAIYF	TGTGCCAGCAGCTCGCAGGGTATTAATCCGGAATTGGCCATATATTTT
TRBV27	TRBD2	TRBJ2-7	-	CASSRAVAGAPEQYF	TGTGCCAGCAGTCGAGCTGTAGCGGGAGCGCCCGAGCAGTACTTC
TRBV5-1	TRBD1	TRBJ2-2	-	CASSTDRVNTGELFF	TGCGCCAGCAGCACGGACAGGGTTAACACCGGGGAGCTGTTTTTT
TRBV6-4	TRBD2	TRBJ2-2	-	CASSRLAGAPGELFF	TGTGCCAGCAGCCGACTAGCGGGAGCCCCCGGGGAGCTGTTTTTT
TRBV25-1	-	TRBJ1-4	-	CASSDFREKLFF	TGTGCCAGCAGTGATTTTCGGGAAAAACTGTTTTTT
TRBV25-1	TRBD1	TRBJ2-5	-	CASSRTGEETQYF	TGTGCCAGCAGCCGAACAGGGGAAGAGACCCAGTACTTC
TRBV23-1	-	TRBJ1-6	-	CASSQCQGPPYNSPLHF	TGCGCCAGCAGTCAATGCCAGGGTCCCCCTTATAATTCACCCCTCCACTTT
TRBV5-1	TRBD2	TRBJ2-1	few	CASSLDSGRNEQFF	TGCGCCAGCAGCTTGGATAGCGGGAGGAATGAGCAGTTCTTC
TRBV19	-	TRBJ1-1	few	CASSIPSGEAFF	TGTGCCAGTAGTATCCCTTCAGGGGAAGCTTTCTTT
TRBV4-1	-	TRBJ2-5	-	CASSQVRWQDQETQYF	TGCGCCAGCAGCCAAGTCCGTTGGCAGGATCAAGAGACCCAGTACTTC
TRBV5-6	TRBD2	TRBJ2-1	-	CASIGTSGEVQQFF	TGTGCCAGCATCGGGACTAGCGGGGAGGTTCAGCAGTTCTTC
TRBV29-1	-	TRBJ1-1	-	CSVEDVGSSTEAFF	TGCAGCGTTGAAGACGTGGGCTCGAGCACTGAAGCTTTCTTT
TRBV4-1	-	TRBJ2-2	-	CASSRPGTLVELFF	TGCGCCAGCAGCCGCCCGGGGACTCTGGTGGAGCTGTTTTTT
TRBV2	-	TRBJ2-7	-	CASIQGSPYEQYF	TGTGCCAGCATACAGGGTTCACCCTACGAGCAGTACTTC
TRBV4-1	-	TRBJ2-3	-	CASSRNSGAQYF	TGCGCCAGCAGCCGAAACTCGGGGGCGCAGTATTTT
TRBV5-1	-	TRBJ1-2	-	CASSREGPNYGYTF	TGCGCCAGCAGCCGGGAGGGCCCTAACTATGGCTACACCTTC
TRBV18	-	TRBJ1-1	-	CASSPQVGKMNTEAFF	TGTGCCAGCTCACCACAGGTGGGCAAAATGAACACTGAAGCTTTCTTT
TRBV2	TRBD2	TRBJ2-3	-	CASSEWGRGGQDTQYF	TGTGCCAGCAGTGAATGGGGGCGGGGGGGCCAGGATACGCAGTATTTT
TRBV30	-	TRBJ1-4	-	CAWSVGHLGEKLFF	TGTGCCTGGAGTGTTGGACACCTGGGGGAAAAACTGTTTTTT
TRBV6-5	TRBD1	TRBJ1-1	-	CASSYTPTGATEAFF	TGTGCCAGCAGTTACACGCCCACAGGGGCCACTGAAGCTTTCTTT
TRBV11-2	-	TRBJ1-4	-	CASSLDWGRSEKLFF	TGTGCCAGCAGCTTAGATTGGGGGCGAAGTGAAAAACTGTTTTTT
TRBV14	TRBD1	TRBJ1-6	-	CASSQVFQGASGNSPLHF	TGTGCCAGCAGCCAAGTTTTCCAGGGGGCTTCTGGAAATTCACCCCTCCACTTT
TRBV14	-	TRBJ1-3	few	CASSRMTVPGNTIYF	TGTGCCAGCAGTAGGATGACAGTGCCTGGAAACACCATATATTTT
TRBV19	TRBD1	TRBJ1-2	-	CASIRQGVNYGYTF	TGTGCCAGTATCCGACAGGGAGTTAACTATGGCTACACCTTC
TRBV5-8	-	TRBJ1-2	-	CASSLLWTDNYGYTF	TGTGCCAGCAGCTTGTTGTGGACAGATAACTATGGCTACACCTTC
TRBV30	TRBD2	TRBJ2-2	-	CAWSVSRTSGITGELFF	TGTGCCTGGAGTGTCTCCAGGACTAGCGGAATCACCGGGGAGCTGTTTTTT
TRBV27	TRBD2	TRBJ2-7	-	CASSTSGLPSYEQYF	TGTGCCAGCAGTACTAGCGGTTTACCCTCCTACGAGCAGTACTTC
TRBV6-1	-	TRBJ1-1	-	CASKSVMNTEAFF	TGTGCCAGCAAATCGGTTATGAACACTGAAGCTTTCTTT
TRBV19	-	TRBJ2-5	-	CASSMGLLETQYF	TGTGCCAGTAGTATGGGACTTTTGGAGACCCAGTACTTC
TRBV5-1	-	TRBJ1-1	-	CASSLGDISPAFF	TGCGCCAGCAGCTTGGGGGACATCTCTCCGGCTTTCTTT
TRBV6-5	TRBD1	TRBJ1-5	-	CASRAGQGRNQPQHF	TGTGCCAGCAGGGCCGGACAGGGCCGAAATCAGCCCCAGCATTTT
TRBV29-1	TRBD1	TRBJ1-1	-	CSVQGQLNTEAFF	TGCAGCGTACAGGGACAGTTGAACACTGAAGCTTTCTTT
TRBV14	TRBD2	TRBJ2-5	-	CASSLGRRETQYF	TGTGCCAGCAGCCTCGGGAGGAGGGAGACCCAGTACTTC
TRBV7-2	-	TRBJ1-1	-	CASSLVRENTEAFF	TGTGCCAGCAGCTTAGTCAGGGAGAACACTGAAGCTTTCTTT
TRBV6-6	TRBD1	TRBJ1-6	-	CASSYSPGQEVPLHF	TGTGCCAGCAGTTACTCCCCGGGACAGGAGGTCCCCCTCCACTTT
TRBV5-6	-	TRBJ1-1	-	CASSLPGVTEAFF	TGTGCCAGCAGCTTGCCCGGGGTAACTGAAGCTTTCTTT
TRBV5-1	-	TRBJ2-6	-	CASSFTAGANVLTF	TGCGCCAGCAGCTTTACAGCTGGGGCCAACGTCCTGACTTTC
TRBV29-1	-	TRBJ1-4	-	CSVSYGPMNEKLFF	TGCAGCGTGAGCTATGGGCCGATGAATGAAAAACTGTTTTTT
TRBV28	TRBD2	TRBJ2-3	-	CASSLKRGPSSTDTQYF	TGTGCCAGCAGTTTAAAGCGGGGGCCCTCTAGCACAGATACGCAGTATTTT
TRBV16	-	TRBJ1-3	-	CASSHYRSRNTIYF	TGTGCCAGCAGCCATTACAGGTCGAGAAACACCATATATTTT
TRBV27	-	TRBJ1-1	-	CASSNRFSDEAFF	TGTGCCAGCAGCAACAGGTTTTCCGATGAAGCTTTCTTT
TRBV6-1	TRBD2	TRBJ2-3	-	CASSDVAGGTTDTQYF	TGTGCCAGCAGTGACGTCGCGGGAGGCACCACAGATACGCAGTATTTT
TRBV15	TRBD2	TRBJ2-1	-	CATSISSGRGGNEQFF	TGTGCCACCAGCATCTCTAGCGGGAGAGGGGGTAATGAGCAGTTCTTC